One T cell receptor beta chain is described in this entry. This entry is derived from a study of T cells in Graves' hyperthyroidism and ophthalmopathy. Patients between 18 and 65 years old had hyperthyroidism, newly diagnosed and lasting under 2 months. Germline CDR1 reads MNHNS; CDR2 reads SASEGT. The CDR3 totals 15 residues. Deletions cut 5 bases from V and 11 bases from J, with 24 bases between. Amplified TCR beta CDR3 regions came from RNA transcripts. The HTBI primer set drove a first-round RT-PCR of the TCR CDR3. TCRdb reanalysed the multiplex PCR reads using MiXCR and keeps one entry per CDR3 protein. Seen here are fewer than 900,000 distinct CDR3 sequences, around 17% observed once, and the top ten hold 8.4%.

The chain is built from TRBV6-1 and TRBJ1-1, with D tentatively TRBD1 (6 bases). The sequencing sample was made of blood. The receptor was derived from a man between 18 and 35 years old with Graves' hyperthyroidism. The CDR3 reads CASSKGHAGDRGAFF. Written as DNA, the CDR3 is TGTGCCAGCAGTAAGGGACATGCGGGGGACCGGGGGGCTTTCTTT.